These 20 T cell receptor beta chains were sequenced from one sample in a study of cytomegalovirus exposure and HLA in healthy donors. Use of 60 Vbeta and 13 Jbeta primers characterized the PCR. TCRdb's table, derived via immunoSEQ multiplex PCR, lists solely in-frame clones and lacks some. The sample consists of 150,000 or so clones, 60% to 75% of them appearing once. Specimen: PBMCs. These TCRs come from a man aged 30 to 39 in good health and CMV-seronegative.

This chain connects TRBV10-3 to TRBJ2-2; tentative D call: TRBD1 (6 bases). Trimming took off 2 bases at V and 1 base at J, with 11 bases between the two ends. Germline assignment: CDR1 ENHRY and CDR2 SYGVKD. The CDR3 loop spans 16 amino acids. The CDR3 coding sequence is TGTGCCATCAGTGAGAGTCAGGGGCAGAACACCGGGGAGCTGTTTTTT. The encoded protein is CAISESQGQNTGELFF.

This clone was seen a few times. The genes are TRBV11-2 and TRBJ2-3, with TRBD2 identical over 7 bases. CDR3 size: 17 residues. J was trimmed by 3 bases and V by 2 bases; bases with no gene match: 11. Germline V gives CDR1 SGHAT, CDR2 FQNNGV. This chain's CDR3 is CASSLSTHGGNTDTQYF. The CDR3 nucleotides read TGTGCCAGCAGCTTATCGACCCACGGGGGGAATACAGATACGCAGTATTTT. Full variable domain (missing parts from reference TRBV11-2 and TRBJ2-3): EAGVAQSPRYKIIEKRQSVAFWCNPISGHATLYWYQQILGQGPKLLIQFQNNGVVDDSQLPKDRFSAERLKGVDSTLKIQPAKLEDSAVYLCASSLSTHGGNTDTQYFGPGTRLTVL.

Here the CDR3 DNA reads TGTGCCAGCAGGGCCGGACAGGGCGAGACCCAGTACTTC. This sequence encodes CASRAGQGETQYF. The chain links TRBV2 to TRBJ2-5; 8 bases match TRBD1. The CDR3 totals 13 residues. The germline V gene has CDR1 SNHLY and CDR2 FYNNEI. J was trimmed by 5 bases and V by 6 bases; bases with no gene match: 5.

The chain carries TRBV7-3 and TRBJ2-1; maybe TRBD1 (6 bases). The ends were cut back, 5 bases at V and 9 bases at J, with 17 bases in the middle. The CDR3 consists of 14 residues. The germline V gene encodes CDR1 SGHTA and CDR2 FQGTGA. For the CDR3, the DNA is TGTGCCAGCAGCACCCGAGGGGGAGAGAGTGAGCAGTTCTTC. Protein product: CASSTRGGESEQFF.

The V and J genes are TRBV10-3 and TRBJ2-5, with unresolved D. This CDR3 region has 13 residues. Germline V gene sequence: CDR1 ENHRY, CDR2 SYGVKD. V was shortened by 7 bases and J by 2 bases, with 11 bases between the two germline ends. The CDR3 nucleotides are TGTGCCATCACCCAGGATGGGCAAGAGACCCAGTACTTC. Amino acids: CAITQDGQETQYF.

The V and J genes are TRBV2 and TRBJ2-1; TRBD2 agrees at 15 bases. With 8 bases clipped from V and 9 bases from J, the junction kept 5 bases outside the gene matches. The CDR3 is made up of 14 amino acids. Per the germline V gene, CDR1 is SNHLY and CDR2 is FYNNEI. CDR3 sequence reads: CASGGTSGGREQFF. For the CDR3, the DNA is TGTGCCAGCGGGGGGACTAGCGGGGGGCGTGAGCAGTTCTTC.

This chain links TRBV5-4 with TRBJ2-5, with D perhaps matching TRBD1 (7 bases). The V end lost 4 bases, the J end lost 2 bases, and 12 bases lay between the germline ends. The CDR3 is 14 residues long. Germline CDR1 reads SGHNT; CDR2 reads YYREEE (reference sequence). The CDR3 loop is CASSAGQIQETQYF. In DNA, the CDR3 is TGTGCCAGCAGCGCGGGACAGATACAAGAGACCCAGTACTTC.

The chain is built from TRBV27 and TRBJ1-1, with D perhaps matching TRBD1 (6 bases). V lost 5 bases and J lost 10, with 14 bases in between. The V gene's germline CDR1 is MNHEY and CDR2 SMNVEV (reference sequence). The CDR3 consists of 12 residues. For the CDR3, the DNA is TGTGCCAGCAGTCACAGGGAAGGCCGAGCTTTCTTT. Translated: CASSHREGRAFF.

The chain carries TRBV28 and TRBJ1-2; D might be TRBD1 (6 bases). Germline lookup yields CDR1 MDHEN and CDR2 SYDVKM. Trimming cost V 6 bases and J 3 bases, with 17 bases left between them. CDR3 length: 15 amino acids. CDR3 region: CASSSSARQDYGYTF. The CDR3 DNA reads TGTGCCAGCAGCTCCTCCGCGCGACAGGACTATGGCTACACCTTC.

This clone has more than one count but fewer than ten. The J gene is TRBJ1-5, the V gene TRBV28; D remains unclear. Looked up from germline, CDR1 is MDHEN and CDR2 is SYDVKM. The CDR3 loop spans 16 amino acids. V lost 3 bases and J lost 6, with 18 bases in between. The CDR3 loop is CASSLRFGGNSQPQHF. The DNA of the CDR3 is TGTGCCAGCAGTTTGCGATTCGGAGGGAACAGTCAGCCCCAGCATTTT.

This sequence joins TRBV4-1 and TRBJ2-7; TRBD2 is a possible D gene (5 bases). This CDR3 spans 14 amino acids. Trimming shortened V by 3 bases and J by 2 bases, and 11 bases separated the two germline ends. Germline values: CDR1 MGHRA, CDR2 YSYEKL. The CDR3 sequence is CASSHADGTYEQYF. The CDR3 region has the DNA TGCGCCAGCAGCCACGCGGACGGGACCTACGAGCAGTACTTC.

This clone was counted between two and nine times. The genes are TRBV27 and TRBJ1-5; D not resolved. In germline, CDR1 is MNHEY, CDR2 SMNVEV (reference sequence). This CDR3 has 14 amino acids. V was pared by 6 bases and J by 3 bases, with 12 bases between. CDR3 loop: CASRGGRYNQPQHF. CDR3 in DNA: TGTGCCAGCAGGGGAGGACGGTACAATCAGCCCCAGCATTTT.

Worth noting for this clone: A junction boundary mismatches the germline segment, possibly from a read error. This chain joins TRBV30 and TRBJ2-4; 9 nucleotides agree with TRBD1. Germline CDR1 GTSNPN, CDR2 SVGIG (reference sequence). This CDR3 region has 14 residues. The CDR3 DNA follows: TGTGCCTGGGGCCCACAGGGGGCAAAAAACAGTCAGTACTTC. It yields the protein CAWGPQGAKNSQYF.

The chain combines TRBV10-3 with TRBJ1-1; possible D gene TRBD1, 5 bases. This CDR3 region has 15 residues. Looked up from germline, CDR1 is ENHRY and CDR2 is SYGVKD. The V gene lost 3 bases and the J gene lost 6 bases, with 17 bases spanning the gap. CDR3 nucleotides: TGTGCCATCAGTGACTACGATCAGGCACAGGCTGAAGCTTTCTTT. This translates into CAISDYDQAQAEAFF.

The chain is built from TRBV5-1 and TRBJ1-1; 7 nucleotides agree with TRBD1. The CDR3 is made up of 16 amino acids. The junction had 9 bases not matched to a gene; V was cut back by 4 bases and J by 0 bases. Looked up from germline, CDR1 is SGHRS and CDR2 is YFSETQ. CDR3 in amino acids: CASSPGGSGMNTEAFF. DNA of the CDR3: TGCGCCAGCAGCCCAGGGGGGTCCGGGATGAACACTGAAGCTTTCTTT.

V usage is TRBV7-9 and J usage is TRBJ1-5; D possibly corresponds to TRBD1 (6 bases). CDR3 length: 14 amino acids. The V gene lost 5 bases and the J gene lost 6 bases, with 14 bases spanning the gap. Germline CDR1 and CDR2: SEHNR and FQNEAQ (reference sequence). This CDR3 reads CASSPVTGTQPQHF. The CDR3 region has the DNA TGTGCCAGCAGCCCCGTGACAGGTACTCAGCCCCAGCATTTT.

The chain joins TRBV30 to TRBJ2-1, with 8 positions matching TRBD1. The CDR3 extends over 17 amino acids. After removal of 1 base from V and 7 bases from J, the junction contained 15 bases not matched to a gene. Germline loops: CDR1 GTSNPN, CDR2 SVGIG (reference sequence). CDR3 loop: CAWSGSLKPRGRNEQFF. CDR3 bases: TGTGCCTGGAGTGGGTCGTTGAAACCCAGGGGGCGTAATGAGCAGTTCTTC. Full variable domain (missing parts from reference TRBV30 and TRBJ2-1): SQTIHQWPATLVQPVGSPLSLECTVEGTSNPNLYWYRQAAGRGLQLLFYSVGIGQISSEVPQNLSASRPQDRQFILSSKKLLLSDSGFYLCAWSGSLKPRGRNEQFFGPGTRLTVL.

This clone was detected only once. The V and J genes are TRBV5-6 and TRBJ2-1, with 9 positions matching TRBD1. Germline V lookup: CDR1 SGHDT, CDR2 YYEEEE. The CDR3 sequence is 15 residues long. Trimming removed 5 bases from V and 4 bases from J; junction bases left unmatched: 7. In DNA form, the CDR3 reads TGTGCCAGCAGGGGGGACAGGGAAGGGTACAATGAGCAGTTCTTC. Its protein is CASRGDREGYNEQFF.

The rearrangement joins TRBV7-7 to TRBJ2-5; weak D call: TRBD1 (7 bases). Germline loops: CDR1 SSHAT, CDR2 FNYEAQ (reference sequence). The CDR3 length is 14 residues. Trimming removed 1 base from V and 7 bases from J, with 13 bases in between. CDR3 sequence reads: CASSLGTGEVTQYF. CDR3 DNA: TGTGCCAGCAGCTTAGGCACAGGGGAGGTGACCCAGTACTTC.

The chain couples TRBV12-5 to TRBJ1-1; 8 bases map to TRBD1. The V segment lost 6 bases and the J segment 6 bases; nucleotides outside the gene matches: 9. The CDR3 length is 14 residues. Germline assignment: CDR1 LGHNT and CDR2 FRNRAP. The CDR3 nucleotides read TGTGCTAGTGGCTCCGACAGGGGCATGGCTGAAGCTTTCTTT. Translated: CASGSDRGMAEAFF.